The 21 T cell receptor beta chains listed next were all sequenced from one sample in a study of CD8 T cells in Susac syndrome. Random-hexamer reverse transcription was applied to about 0.5 to 1 ug RNA. Via MiXCR, TCRdb re-called the immunoSEQ multiplex PCR reads, giving one row per CDR3 protein. The sample includes some 130,000 distinct CDR3 sequences, under 95% of them seen just once. Specimen: CD8+ T cells from PBMCs. The receptors shown here come from a human donor with multiple sclerosis.

This chain uses TRBV6-6 with TRBJ2-3, with TRBD2 matching 8 bases. In germline, CDR1 is MNHNY, CDR2 SVGAGI (reference sequence). The V gene end was trimmed by 7 bases and the J gene end by 4 bases; junction bases not matched to a gene: 10. The CDR3 spans 15 residues. The CDR3 protein is CASTRNSGIADTQYF. The DNA of the CDR3 is TGTGCCAGCACCAGAAATAGCGGGATCGCAGATACGCAGTATTTT.

The chain couples TRBV12-3 or TRBV12-4 to TRBJ2-7; tentative D call: TRBD2 (6 bases). The length of the CDR3 is 14 residues. Trimming left V 6 bases short and J 9 bases short, with 21 bases between. As DNA, the CDR3 is TGTGCCAGCAGCCGACCTAGCGTCTCCTCCCGGCAGTACTTC. It encodes CASSRPSVSSRQYF.

In this sample, this clonotype turned up once. This chain uses TRBV4-1 with TRBJ2-1; 13 bases are a match to TRBD2. V shed 4 bases, J shed 8 bases, and the junction held 2 bases outside the gene matches. CDR3 length: 14 residues. Germline-derived CDR1 and CDR2 are MGHRA and YSYEKL. CDR3 in amino acids: CASSLGLAGYEQFF. In DNA, the CDR3 is TGCGCCAGCAGCCTGGGACTAGCGGGGTATGAGCAGTTCTTC.

This rearrangement joins TRBV10-3 to TRBJ1-1; D unclear. CDR1 is ENHRY, CDR2 SYGVKD, per germline. V was trimmed by 2 bases and J by 4 bases, leaving 11 bases between them. The CDR3 extends over 14 amino acids. The CDR3 region has the DNA TGTGCCATCAGTGAGCCCTGGGAGGGCACTGAAGCTTTCTTT. Translated: CAISEPWEGTEAFF.

J is TRBJ2-1 and V is TRBV5-6; 7 nucleotides line up with TRBD2. Germline assignment: CDR1 SGHDT and CDR2 YYEEEE. The CDR3 totals 14 residues. The J segment lost 8 bases and the V segment lost 0 bases, leaving 5 bases of the junction unmatched. The CDR3 sequence is CASSLVGSGHEQFF. The DNA of the CDR3 is TGTGCCAGCAGCTTGGTTGGTAGCGGGCATGAGCAGTTCTTC.

V gene TRBV19 combines with J gene TRBJ1-1; D not resolved. Germline-derived CDR1 and CDR2 are LNHDA and SQIVND (reference sequence). V was trimmed by 1 base and J by 0 bases, leaving 9 bases between them. This CDR3 spans 15 amino acids. In DNA, the CDR3 is TGTGCCAGTAGTATAGGGTATTCGGTGAACACTGAAGCTTTCTTT. It codes for CASSIGYSVNTEAFF.

The rearrangement uses TRBV14 and TRBJ1-1; tentative D call: TRBD1 (5 bases). Per the germline V gene, CDR1 is SGHDN and CDR2 is FVKESK. The CDR3 sequence is 15 residues long. The V end lost 4 bases, the J end lost 3 bases, and 15 bases lay between the germline ends. DNA of the CDR3: TGTGCCAGCAGCCCTCAGGGAGCCGGATACACTGAAGCTTTCTTT. It yields the protein CASSPQGAGYTEAFF. Supplemented by reference TRBV14 and TRBJ1-1, the full variable domain reads EAGVTQFPSHSVIEKGQTVTLRCDPISGHDNLYWYRRVMGKEIKFLLHFVKESKQDESGMPNNRFLAERTGGTYSTLKVQPAELEDSGVYFCASSPQGAGYTEAFFGQGTRLTVV.

CDR3 sequence (DNA): TGCAGTGCTGACGGACAGGGAGGAGCTTTCTTT. Its protein is CSADGQGGAFF. The gene calls are TRBV20-1 and TRBJ1-1, with 8 nucleotides matching TRBD1. CDR1 is DFQATT, CDR2 SNEGSKA, per germline (reference sequence). V lost 5 bases to trimming and J lost 10 bases; unmatched junction nucleotides: 6. This CDR3 spans 11 amino acids.

V gene TRBV29-1 combines with J gene TRBJ1-2; 7 nucleotides align to TRBD1. With 7 bases clipped from V and 6 bases from J, the junction kept 5 bases outside the gene matches. The germline gives CDR1 SQVTM, CDR2 ANQGSEA. The CDR3 is 11 residues long. CDR3 amino acids: CSGHTGDGYTF. CDR3 sequence (DNA): TGCAGCGGCCACACAGGGGATGGCTACACCTTC.

J is TRBJ2-1 and V is TRBV30; 8 nucleotides align to TRBD2. The germline V gene encodes CDR1 GTSNPN and CDR2 SVGIG (reference sequence). V was pared by 4 bases and J by 6 bases, with 8 bases of the junction left unmatched. This CDR3 region has 14 residues. CDR3 region: CAWNRLAGINEQFF. The DNA of the CDR3 is TGTGCCTGGAATCGGCTAGCGGGTATCAATGAGCAGTTCTTC.

The chain links TRBV5-1 to TRBJ1-1; D possibly corresponds to TRBD1 (6 bases). Per germline, CDR1 SGHRS and CDR2 YFSETQ. CDR3 length: 16 amino acids. Trimming cost V 0 bases and J 1 base, with 13 bases left between them. CDR3 coding DNA: TGCGCCAGCAGCTTGGGGGGGGCTTGGGCGAACACTGAAGCTTTCTTT. Its translation is CASSLGGAWANTEAFF.

The rearrangement links TRBV4-1 to TRBJ2-4; D not resolved. The CDR3 has 14 amino acids. Per germline, CDR1 MGHRA and CDR2 YSYEKL. The V end was cut by 2 bases, the J end by 4 bases, with 9 bases between. CDR3 amino acids: CASSQRTEKNIQYF. The DNA for the CDR3 is TGCGCCAGCAGCCAACGGACGGAAAAAAACATTCAGTACTTC.

The chain combines TRBV2 with TRBJ2-1; tentative D call: TRBD1 (6 bases). The CDR3 contains 15 residues. V lost 3 bases to trimming and J lost 6 bases, with 15 bases between them. Germline V gene sequence: CDR1 SNHLY, CDR2 FYNNEI. CDR3 sequence: CASSDRDTRLNEQFF. For the CDR3, the DNA is TGTGCCAGCAGTGACCGGGACACAAGACTCAATGAGCAGTTCTTC.

V usage is TRBV7-2 and J usage is TRBJ1-3; D is possibly TRBD1 (6 bases). V lost 5 bases and J 1 base, leaving 12 bases between the germline ends. CDR1 and CDR2 (germline): SGHTA, FQGNSA. CDR3 length: 15 residues. The CDR3 loop reads CASSVSGVSGNTIYF. CDR3 nucleotide sequence: TGTGCCAGCAGCGTATCAGGGGTTTCTGGAAACACCATATATTTT.

This rearrangement joins TRBV6-2 or TRBV6-3 to TRBJ2-2; no firm D call. V was trimmed by 8 bases and J by 6 bases, leaving 7 bases between them. The CDR3 is made up of 11 amino acids. Looked up from germline, CDR1 is MNHEY and CDR2 is SVGEGT. The CDR3 protein is CASDHPGELFF. In DNA form, the CDR3 reads TGTGCCAGCGACCATCCCGGGGAGCTGTTTTTT.

The chain employs TRBV25-1 and TRBJ2-6; a possible D gene is TRBD1 (5 bases). CDR1 and CDR2 from the germline V gene are MGHDK and SYGVNS. With 9 bases removed from V and 4 bases from J, the gap between germline ends came to 16 bases. The CDR3 is 15 amino acids. The DNA for the CDR3 is TGTGCCAGTAGTATGGGGCAAGCCGGGGCCAACGTCCTGACTTTC. Protein sequence: CASSMGQAGANVLTF.

This clonotype was detected only once. The chain uses TRBV20-1 and TRBJ2-1; D call uncertain. Germline CDR1 and CDR2: DFQATT and SNEGSKA (reference sequence). V dropped 0 bases and J dropped 8 bases, with 14 bases sitting between them. This CDR3 spans 14 amino acids. CDR3 nucleotide sequence: TGCAGTGCTAGAGATATCGGGCTATTGGATGAGCAGTTCTTC. This codes for CSARDIGLLDEQFF.

For the CDR3, the DNA is TGCGCCAGCAGCCCTTCCGGGAGCGGGAGAGGTATCGACGAGCAGTACTTC. Amino acid sequence: CASSPSGSGRGIDEQYF. The chain employs TRBV4-1 and TRBJ2-7, with 8 bases aligning to TRBD2. J gave up 5 bases and V 4 bases, and 16 bases lay outside the gene matches. There are 17 residues in the CDR3. The germline V gene encodes CDR1 MGHRA and CDR2 YSYEKL.

The J gene is TRBJ1-2, the V gene TRBV29-1; 8 nucleotides match TRBD1. The CDR3 is 13 amino acids. The germline gives CDR1 SQVTM, CDR2 ANQGSEA. Trimming removed 7 bases from V and 8 bases from J; junction bases left unmatched: 12. The CDR3 DNA reads TGCAGCGCTAAAACAACAGGGGGGGGCGGCTACACCTTC. Protein: CSAKTTGGGGYTF.

The genes are TRBV7-9 and TRBJ2-2; D not certain. This CDR3 spans 13 amino acids. The V end lost 4 bases, the J end lost 7 bases, and 10 bases lay between the germline ends. Germline CDR1 and CDR2: SEHNR and FQNEAQ (reference sequence). The DNA for the CDR3 is TGTGCCAGCAGCTCCCCCGCCGGCGGGGAGCTGTTTTTT. Encoded protein: CASSSPAGGELFF.

This clonotype came up once. The chain links TRBV19 to TRBJ1-1; 7 bases line up with TRBD1. The germline CDR1 and CDR2 sequences are LNHDA and SQIVND (reference sequence). Trimming at V came to 7 bases and at J to 3 bases, leaving 8 bases not matched to a gene. This CDR3 region has 14 residues. The CDR3 coding sequence is TGTGCCAGTATCCCCGGAGGGGGCTACACTGAAGCTTTCTTT. This sequence encodes CASIPGGGYTEAFF. Full variable domain (missing parts from reference TRBV19 and TRBJ1-1): DGGITQSPKYLFRKEGQNVTLSCEQNLNHDAMYWYRQDPGQGLRLIYYSQIVNDFQKGDIAEGYSVSREKKESFPLTVTSAQKNPTAFYLCASIPGGGYTEAFFGQGTRLTVV.